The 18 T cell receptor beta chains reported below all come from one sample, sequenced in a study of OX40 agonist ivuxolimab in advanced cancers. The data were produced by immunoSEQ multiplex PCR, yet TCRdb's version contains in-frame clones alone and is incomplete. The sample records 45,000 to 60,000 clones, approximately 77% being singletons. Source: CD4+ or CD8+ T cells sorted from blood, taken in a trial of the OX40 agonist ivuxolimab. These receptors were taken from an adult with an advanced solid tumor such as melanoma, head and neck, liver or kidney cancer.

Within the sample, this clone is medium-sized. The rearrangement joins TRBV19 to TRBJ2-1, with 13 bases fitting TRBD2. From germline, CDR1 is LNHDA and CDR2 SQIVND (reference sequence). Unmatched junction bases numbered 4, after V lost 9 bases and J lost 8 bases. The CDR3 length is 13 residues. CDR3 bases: TGTGCCAGGCGGACTAGCGGGAGCTATGAGCAGTTCTTC. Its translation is CARRTSGSYEQFF.

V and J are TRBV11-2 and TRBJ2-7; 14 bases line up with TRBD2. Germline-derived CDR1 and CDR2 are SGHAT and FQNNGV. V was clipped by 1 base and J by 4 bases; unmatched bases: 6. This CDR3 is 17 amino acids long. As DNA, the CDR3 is TGTGCCAGCAGCTTAGTTTTTGGGACTAGCGGGGGATACGAGCAGTACTTC. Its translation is CASSLVFGTSGGYEQYF.

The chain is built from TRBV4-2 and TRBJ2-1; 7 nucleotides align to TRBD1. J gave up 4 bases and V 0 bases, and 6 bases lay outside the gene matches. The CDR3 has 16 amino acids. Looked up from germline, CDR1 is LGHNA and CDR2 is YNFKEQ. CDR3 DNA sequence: TGTGCCAGCAGCCAAGATGGGGACAGTACGTACAATGAGCAGTTCTTC. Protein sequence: CASSQDGDSTYNEQFF.

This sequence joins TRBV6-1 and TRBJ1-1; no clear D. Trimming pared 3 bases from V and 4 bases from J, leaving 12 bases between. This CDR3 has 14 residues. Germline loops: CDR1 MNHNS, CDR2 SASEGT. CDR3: CASSDQPGGTEAFF. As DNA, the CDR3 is TGTGCCAGCAGTGATCAGCCGGGCGGCACTGAAGCTTTCTTT.

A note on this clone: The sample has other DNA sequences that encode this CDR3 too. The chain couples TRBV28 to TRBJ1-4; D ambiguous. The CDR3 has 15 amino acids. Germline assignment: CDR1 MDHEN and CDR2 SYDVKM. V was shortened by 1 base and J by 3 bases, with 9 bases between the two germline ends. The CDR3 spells CASSLSSASNEKLFF. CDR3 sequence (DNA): TGTGCCAGCAGTTTATCTTCGGCATCTAATGAAAAACTGTTTTTT.

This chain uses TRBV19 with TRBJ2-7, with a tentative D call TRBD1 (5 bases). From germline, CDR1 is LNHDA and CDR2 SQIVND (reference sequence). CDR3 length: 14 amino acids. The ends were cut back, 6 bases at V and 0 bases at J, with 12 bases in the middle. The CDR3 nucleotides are TGTGCCAGTAGGCCCCAGGGAACCTCCTACGAGCAGTACTTC. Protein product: CASRPQGTSYEQYF.

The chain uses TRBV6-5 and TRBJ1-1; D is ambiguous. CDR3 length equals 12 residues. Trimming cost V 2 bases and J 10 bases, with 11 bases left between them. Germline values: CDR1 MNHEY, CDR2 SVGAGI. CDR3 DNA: TGTGCCAGCAGTTACCCGGGATCCGTAGCTTTCTTT. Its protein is CASSYPGSVAFF.

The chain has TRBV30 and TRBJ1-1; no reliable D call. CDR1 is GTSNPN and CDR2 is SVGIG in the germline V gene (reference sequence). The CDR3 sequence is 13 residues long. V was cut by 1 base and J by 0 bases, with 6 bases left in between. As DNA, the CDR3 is TGTGCCTGGAGTGGGCACATGAACACTGAAGCTTTCTTT. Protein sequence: CAWSGHMNTEAFF.

The CDR3 protein is CASSRRREPPTDTQYF. DNA for the CDR3: TGTGCCAGCAGCCGGAGAAGGGAGCCCCCTACAGATACGCAGTATTTT. This rearrangement joins TRBV7-2 to TRBJ2-3; weak D call: TRBD2 (5 bases). The germline CDR1 and CDR2 sequences are SGHTA and FQGNSA. V lost 5 bases to trimming and J lost 3 bases, with 18 bases between them. The CDR3 has 16 residues.

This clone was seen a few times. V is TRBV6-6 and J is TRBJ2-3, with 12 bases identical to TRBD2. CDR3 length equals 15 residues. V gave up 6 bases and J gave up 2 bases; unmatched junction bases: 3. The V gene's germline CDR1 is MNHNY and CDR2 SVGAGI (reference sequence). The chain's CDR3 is CASRLAGGYTDTQYF. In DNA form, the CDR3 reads TGTGCCAGCAGGCTAGCGGGAGGGTACACAGATACGCAGTATTTT.

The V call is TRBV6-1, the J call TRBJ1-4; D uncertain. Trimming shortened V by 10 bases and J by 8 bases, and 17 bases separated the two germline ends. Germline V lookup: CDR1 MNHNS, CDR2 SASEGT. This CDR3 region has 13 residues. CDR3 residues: CAIRGNHREKLFF. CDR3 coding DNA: TGTGCCATCCGCGGGAACCACCGGGAAAAACTGTTTTTT.

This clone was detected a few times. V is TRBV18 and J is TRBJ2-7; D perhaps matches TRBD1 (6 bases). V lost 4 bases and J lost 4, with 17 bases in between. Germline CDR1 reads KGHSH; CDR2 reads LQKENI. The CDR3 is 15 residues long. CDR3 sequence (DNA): TGTGCCAGCTCACTGACCGAGCAGGGGATGTACGAGCAGTACTTC. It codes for CASSLTEQGMYEQYF.

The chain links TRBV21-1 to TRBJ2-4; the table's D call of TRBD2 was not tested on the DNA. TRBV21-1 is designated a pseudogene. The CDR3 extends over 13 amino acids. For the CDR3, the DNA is TGTGCCAGCAGCAAATCTTTGTCGGACATTCAGTACTTC. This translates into CASSKSLSDIQYF.

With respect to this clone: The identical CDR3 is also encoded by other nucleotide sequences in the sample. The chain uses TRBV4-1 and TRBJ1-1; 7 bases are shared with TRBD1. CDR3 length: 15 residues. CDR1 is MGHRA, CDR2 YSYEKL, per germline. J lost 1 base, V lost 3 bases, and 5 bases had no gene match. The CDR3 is CASSHLGQRNTEAFF. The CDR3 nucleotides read TGCGCCAGCAGCCACTTGGGACAGCGGAACACTGAAGCTTTCTTT.

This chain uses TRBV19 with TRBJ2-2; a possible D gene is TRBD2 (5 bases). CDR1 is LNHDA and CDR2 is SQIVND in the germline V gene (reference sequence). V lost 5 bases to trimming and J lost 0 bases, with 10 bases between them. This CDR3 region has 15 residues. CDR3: CASSRRIANTGELFF. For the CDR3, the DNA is TGTGCCAGTAGTCGGAGGATCGCGAACACCGGGGAGCTGTTTTTT.

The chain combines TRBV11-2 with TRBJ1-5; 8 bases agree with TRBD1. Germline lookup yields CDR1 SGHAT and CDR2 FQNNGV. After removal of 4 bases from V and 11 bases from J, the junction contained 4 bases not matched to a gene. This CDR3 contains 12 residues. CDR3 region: CASSSGTGAQHF. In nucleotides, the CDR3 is TGTGCCAGCAGCTCCGGGACAGGTGCCCAGCATTTT.

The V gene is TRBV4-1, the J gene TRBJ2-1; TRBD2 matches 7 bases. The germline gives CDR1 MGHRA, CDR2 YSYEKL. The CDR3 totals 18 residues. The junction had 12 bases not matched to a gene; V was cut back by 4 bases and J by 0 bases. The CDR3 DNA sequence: TGCGCCAGCAGCCGCCTAGTAACTAGCGCTAACTCCTACAATGAGCAGTTCTTC. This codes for CASSRLVTSANSYNEQFF.

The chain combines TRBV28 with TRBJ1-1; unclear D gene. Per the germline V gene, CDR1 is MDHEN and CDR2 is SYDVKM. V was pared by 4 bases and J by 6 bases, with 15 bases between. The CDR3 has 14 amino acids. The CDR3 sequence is CASSSQLAAAEAFF. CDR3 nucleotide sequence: TGTGCCAGCAGTTCGCAGCTTGCCGCGGCTGAAGCTTTCTTT.